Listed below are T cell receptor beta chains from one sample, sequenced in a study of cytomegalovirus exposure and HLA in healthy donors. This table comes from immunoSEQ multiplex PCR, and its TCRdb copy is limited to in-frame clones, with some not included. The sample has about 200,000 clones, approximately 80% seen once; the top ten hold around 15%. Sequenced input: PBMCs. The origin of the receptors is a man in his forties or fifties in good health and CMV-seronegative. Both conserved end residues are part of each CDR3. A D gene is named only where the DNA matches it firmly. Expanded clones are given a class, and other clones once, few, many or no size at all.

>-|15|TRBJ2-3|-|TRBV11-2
TGTGCCAGCAGCGGTACAGGGATCGCTTTCGGTACGCAGTATTTT
CASSGTGIAFGTQYF
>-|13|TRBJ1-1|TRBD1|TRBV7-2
TGTGCCAGCAGCTTAGGGGACAGGGGCGAAGCTTTCTTT
CASSLGDRGEAFF
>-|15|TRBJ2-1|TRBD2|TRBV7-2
TGTGCCAGCAGCTTAGTTAGTCTAGCGGACAATGAGCAGTTCTTC
CASSLVSLADNEQFF
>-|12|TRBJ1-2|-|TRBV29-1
TGCAGCGTTCGGACATCTTTCTATGGCTACACCTTC
CSVRTSFYGYTF
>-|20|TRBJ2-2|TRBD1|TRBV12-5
TGTGCTAGTGGTTTGGTACTTTCGTACACTCAAGGGGGCGCAGGCGGGGAGCTGTTTTTT
CASGLVLSYTQGGAGGELFF
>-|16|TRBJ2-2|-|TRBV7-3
TGTGCCAGCAGCTTGATCGGGACTCCCAACACCGGGGAGCTGTTTTTT
CASSLIGTPNTGELFF
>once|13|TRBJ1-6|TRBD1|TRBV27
TGTGCCAGTGGGACAGGGGGCAATTCACCCCTCCACTTT
CASGTGGNSPLHF
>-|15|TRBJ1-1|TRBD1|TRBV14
TGTGCCAGCAGCAGGTGGACAGGGGGCAATGCTGAAGCTTTCTTT
CASSRWTGGNAEAFF
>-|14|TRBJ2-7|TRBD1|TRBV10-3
TGTGCCATCACCCCGGGACAGGGCTCCTCCGAGCAGTACTTC
CAITPGQGSSEQYF
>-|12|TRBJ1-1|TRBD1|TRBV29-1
TGCAGCATCGACCACAGGGGAACTGAAGCTTTCTTT
CSIDHRGTEAFF
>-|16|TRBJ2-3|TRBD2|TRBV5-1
TGCGCCAGCAGCATAGGGACTAGCGGGAGCACAGATACGCAGTATTTT
CASSIGTSGSTDTQYF
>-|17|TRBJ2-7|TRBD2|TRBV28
TGTGCCAGCAGTTTGCAGCGGGGGGGCAGGGGATCCTACGAGCAGTACTTC
CASSLQRGGRGSYEQYF
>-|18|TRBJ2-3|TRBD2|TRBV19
TGTGCCAGTAGTATCGAGCGGGGGGGCACTTCGAGCACAGATACGCAGTATTTT
CASSIERGGTSSTDTQYF
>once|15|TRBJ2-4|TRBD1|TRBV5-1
TGCGCCAGCAGCCCAAGGACAGGGCGAGATAACATTCAGTACTTC
CASSPRTGRDNIQYF
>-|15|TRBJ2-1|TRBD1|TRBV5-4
TGTGCCAGCAGCGGGAGGACAGGGGTCTACAATGAGCAGTTCTTC
CASSGRTGVYNEQFF
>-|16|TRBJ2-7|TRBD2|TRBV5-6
TGTGCCAGCAGCTTGGGGGGGCTAGCGGGATCCTACGAGCAGTACTTC
CASSLGGLAGSYEQYF
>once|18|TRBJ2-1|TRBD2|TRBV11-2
TGTGCCAGCAGCCTTACTCAGGGAGGGAGGGCCTCCTACAATGAGCAGTTCTTC
CASSLTQGGRASYNEQFF
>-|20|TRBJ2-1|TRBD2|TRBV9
TGTGCCAGCAGCGTAGGAGGGGTGACTAGCGGGAGAATGGACGACAATGAGCAGTTCTTC
CASSVGGVTSGRMDDNEQFF
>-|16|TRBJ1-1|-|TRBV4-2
TGTGCCAGCAGCCAAGATCCGGGTAGGCCAGTCGATAAAGCTTTCTTT
CASSQDPGRPVDKAFF
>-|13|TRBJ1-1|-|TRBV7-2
TGTGCCAGCAGCTTAATGACAGAGGTTGAAGCTTTCTTT
CASSLMTEVEAFF
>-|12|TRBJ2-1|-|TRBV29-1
TGCAGCGTTCAAGATAGCGGCCCTGAGCAGTTCTTC
CSVQDSGPEQFF
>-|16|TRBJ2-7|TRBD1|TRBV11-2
TGTGCCAGCAGCGCACCGGGACAGGGGAGCTCCTACGAGCAGTACTTC
CASSAPGQGSSYEQYF
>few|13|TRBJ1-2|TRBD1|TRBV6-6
TGTGCCAGCAGATTAGAAGGGGGCGATGGCTACACCTTC
CASRLEGGDGYTF
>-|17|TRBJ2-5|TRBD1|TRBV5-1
TGCGCCAGCAGCTTGGGATGGGGACAGGGGGACCAAGAGACCCAGTACTTC
CASSLGWGQGDQETQYF
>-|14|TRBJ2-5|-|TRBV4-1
TGCGCCAGCAGCCCAGACCCCCCGGGGGAGACCCAGTACTTC
CASSPDPPGETQYF
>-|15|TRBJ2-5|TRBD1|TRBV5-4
TGTGCCAGCAGTAAAACTACAGGGGAAAAAGAGACCCAGTACTTC
CASSKTTGEKETQYF
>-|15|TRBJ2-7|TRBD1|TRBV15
TGTGCCACCAGCAGAGATCCGCGACAGGGTTACGAGCAGTACTTC
CATSRDPRQGYEQYF
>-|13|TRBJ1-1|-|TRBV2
TGTGCCAGCAGTGAGGAGAAGAACACTGAAGCTTTCTTT
CASSEEKNTEAFF
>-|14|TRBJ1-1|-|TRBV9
TGTGCCAGCAGCGCGAACCAGGGTGGGACTGAAGCTTTCTTT
CASSANQGGTEAFF
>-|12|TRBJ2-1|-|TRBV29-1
TGCAGCGTTGAGTCCGCCCCCAGGGAGCAGTTCTTC
CSVESAPREQFF
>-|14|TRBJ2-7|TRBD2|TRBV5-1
TGCGCCAGCACAGTGGCGGGGGGCCCCTACGAGCAGTACTTC
CASTVAGGPYEQYF
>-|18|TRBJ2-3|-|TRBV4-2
TGTGCCAGCAGCCAAGGGGAATTCGGAGGTACGAGCACAGATACGCAGTATTTT
CASSQGEFGGTSTDTQYF
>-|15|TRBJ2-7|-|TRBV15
TGTGCCACCAGCAGAGATGATAGCGGAACCTACGAGCAGTACTTC
CATSRDDSGTYEQYF
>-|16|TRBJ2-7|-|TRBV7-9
TGTGCCAGCAGCTTAGCCCCTCCCGGGTACTCCTACGAGCAGTACTTC
CASSLAPPGYSYEQYF
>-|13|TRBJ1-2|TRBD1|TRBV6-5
TGTGCCACCAGGACAGGGGAAGGCTATGGCTACACCTTC
CATRTGEGYGYTF
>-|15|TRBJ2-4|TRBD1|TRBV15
TGTGCCACCAGCAGATCTGGACAGGGGACAAACATTCAGTACTTC
CATSRSGQGTNIQYF
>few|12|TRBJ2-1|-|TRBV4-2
TGTGCCAGCAGCCAAGTATCGTTTGAGCAGTTCTTC
CASSQVSFEQFF
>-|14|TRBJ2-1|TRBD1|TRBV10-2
TGCGCCAGCATCCCCAGACAGGGATACAATGAGCAGTTCTTC
CASIPRQGYNEQFF
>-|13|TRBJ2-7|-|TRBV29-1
TGCAGCGTTGAATGGAGGGGCGCGGGAGAGCAGTACTTC
CSVEWRGAGEQYF
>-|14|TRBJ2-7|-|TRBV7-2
TGTGCCAGCAGCTTTTCCAGGGGTGGCGTCGAGCAGTACTTC
CASSFSRGGVEQYF
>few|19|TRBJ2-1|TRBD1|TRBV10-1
TGCGCCAGCAGTGAGTCGGACAGGGACCCCTCCTCAACCTACAATGAGCAGTTCTTC
CASSESDRDPSSTYNEQFF
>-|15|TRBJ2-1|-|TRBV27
TGTGCCAGCACCGATACTAGTAGTAGTTACAATGAGCAGTTCTTC
CASTDTSSSYNEQFF
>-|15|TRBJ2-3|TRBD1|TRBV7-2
TGTGCCAGCAGCTATACAGGGGTTGGCACAGATACGCAGTATTTT
CASSYTGVGTDTQYF
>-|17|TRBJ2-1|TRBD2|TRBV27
TGTGCCAGCAGTTTGGGCCTCGGGAGGGCCGCACAAACCGAGCAGTTCTTC
CASSLGLGRAAQTEQFF